These T cell receptor beta chains were read from a single sample in a study of blood T cell repertoires in COVID-19. Only in-frame clones appear in the TCRdb table, and some are missing; sequencing was by immunoSEQ multiplex PCR. Of some 240,000 clones in the sample, approximately 81% are singletons; the top ten hold under 8%. Sequenced sample: PBMCs or T cells enriched from blood (not recorded which). The source is a woman aged 45 to 65 who had been exposed to COVID-19. CDR3s include the opening cysteine and the closing phenylalanine or tryptophan. Each record gives: J gene, V gene, CDR3 protein.

j_call: TRBJ1-2
v_call: TRBV5-4
cdr3_aa: CASSSGLNAYGYTF

j_call: TRBJ2-7
v_call: TRBV10-3
cdr3_aa: CAISDSTASSYEQYF

j_call: TRBJ1-2
v_call: TRBV25-1
cdr3_aa: CASSAGVIGGYTF

j_call: TRBJ2-1
v_call: TRBV6-2/TRBV6-3
cdr3_aa: CASSYGTSGGARNEQFF

j_call: TRBJ1-1
v_call: TRBV7-2
cdr3_aa: CASSEAVSTEAFF

j_call: TRBJ2-5
v_call: TRBV18
cdr3_aa: CASSAQGSQETQYF

j_call: TRBJ1-4
v_call: TRBV28
cdr3_aa: CASSPFGANEKLFF

j_call: TRBJ1-1
v_call: TRBV18
cdr3_aa: CASSPRTGGGHNTEAFF

j_call: TRBJ2-3
v_call: TRBV27
cdr3_aa: CASRPDRGFRMGDTDTQYF

j_call: TRBJ1-4
v_call: TRBV5-1
cdr3_aa: CASSAQGSRDEKLFF

j_call: TRBJ1-3
v_call: TRBV12-3/TRBV12-4
cdr3_aa: CASSTGNTIYF

j_call: TRBJ2-7
v_call: TRBV27
cdr3_aa: CASSFSGGETYEQYF

j_call: TRBJ2-5
v_call: TRBV3-1/TRBV3-2
cdr3_aa: CASSHETVQETQYF

j_call: TRBJ2-5
v_call: TRBV5-6
cdr3_aa: CASSLATRQETQYF

j_call: TRBJ2-1
v_call: TRBV2
cdr3_aa: CASSEGDRGHEQFF

j_call: TRBJ1-1
v_call: TRBV28
cdr3_aa: CASSSPVAGNTEAFF

j_call: TRBJ2-7
v_call: TRBV5-1
cdr3_aa: CASSFYPGEQYF

j_call: TRBJ2-2
v_call: TRBV18
cdr3_aa: CASSPRTGNTGELFF

j_call: TRBJ1-1
v_call: TRBV5-1
cdr3_aa: CASSLQGRGEAFF

j_call: TRBJ1-6
v_call: TRBV27
cdr3_aa: CASSAHRVNSYNSPLHF

j_call: TRBJ2-7
v_call: TRBV5-1
cdr3_aa: CASSLATRQGTEQYF

j_call: TRBJ2-7
v_call: TRBV7-2
cdr3_aa: CASSLQQGGTYEQYF

j_call: TRBJ2-2
v_call: TRBV19
cdr3_aa: CASSIGNSRTGELFF

j_call: TRBJ2-3
v_call: TRBV27
cdr3_aa: CASSFSGRVTDTQYF

j_call: TRBJ2-5
v_call: TRBV30
cdr3_aa: CAWSRGGSQETQYF

j_call: TRBJ1-6
v_call: TRBV7-8
cdr3_aa: CASSLEGKTGRTSPLHF

j_call: TRBJ1-4
v_call: TRBV5-1
cdr3_aa: CASSLAGKEKLFF

j_call: TRBJ2-1
v_call: TRBV7-9
cdr3_aa: CASRTGTGNEQFF